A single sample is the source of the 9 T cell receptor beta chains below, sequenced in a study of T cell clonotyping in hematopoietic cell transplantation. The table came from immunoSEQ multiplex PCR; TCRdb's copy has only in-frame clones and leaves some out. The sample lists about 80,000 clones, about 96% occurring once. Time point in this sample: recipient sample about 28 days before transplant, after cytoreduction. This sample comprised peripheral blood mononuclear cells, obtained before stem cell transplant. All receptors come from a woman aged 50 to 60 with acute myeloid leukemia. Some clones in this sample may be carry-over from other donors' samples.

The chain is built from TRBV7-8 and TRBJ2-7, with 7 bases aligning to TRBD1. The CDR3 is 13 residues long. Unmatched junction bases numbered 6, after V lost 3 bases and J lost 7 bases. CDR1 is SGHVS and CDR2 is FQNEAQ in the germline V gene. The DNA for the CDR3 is TGTGCCAGCAGCTTTCGTGTACAGGGGGAGCAGTACTTC. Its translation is CASSFRVQGEQYF.

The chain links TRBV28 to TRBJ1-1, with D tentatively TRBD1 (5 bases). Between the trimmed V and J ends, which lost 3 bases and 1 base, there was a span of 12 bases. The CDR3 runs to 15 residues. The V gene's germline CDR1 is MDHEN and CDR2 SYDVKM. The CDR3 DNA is TGTGCCAGCAGTTTGACGGGACCGAGGAACACTGAAGCTTTCTTT. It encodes CASSLTGPRNTEAFF. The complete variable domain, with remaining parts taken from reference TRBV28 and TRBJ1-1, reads DVKVTQSSRYLVKRTGEKVFLECVQDMDHENMFWYRQDPGLGLRLIYFSYDVKMKEKGDIPEGYSVSREKKERFSLILESASTNQTSMYLCASSLTGPRNTEAFFGQGTRLTVV.

CDR3 loop: CASGGSGTTGELFF. The DNA of the CDR3 is TGTGCCAGCGGAGGTAGCGGGACAACCGGGGAGCTGTTTTTT. The chain has TRBV7-9 and TRBJ2-2; TRBD2 matches 8 bases. Losses at the gene ends were 8 bases for V and 5 bases for J; bases not matched to a gene: 7. The CDR3 covers 14 residues. CDR1 SEHNR and CDR2 FQNEAQ come from the germline V gene (reference sequence).

In DNA form, the CDR3 reads TGTGCCAGCAGTGATGACGTAATAAATCAGCCCCAGCATTTT. Translation gives CASSDDVINQPQHF. This chain links TRBV2 with TRBJ1-5; no clear D. The germline CDR1 and CDR2 sequences are SNHLY and FYNNEI. The germline V and J ends were trimmed by 3 bases and 4 bases, with 10 bases remaining between them. The CDR3 has 14 residues.

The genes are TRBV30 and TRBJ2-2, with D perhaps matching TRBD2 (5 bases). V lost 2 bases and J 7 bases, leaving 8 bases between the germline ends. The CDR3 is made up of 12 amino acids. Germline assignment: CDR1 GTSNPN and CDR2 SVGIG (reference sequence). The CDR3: CAWSPRGGELFF. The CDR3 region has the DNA TGTGCCTGGAGTCCCCGGGGCGGGGAGCTGTTTTTT.

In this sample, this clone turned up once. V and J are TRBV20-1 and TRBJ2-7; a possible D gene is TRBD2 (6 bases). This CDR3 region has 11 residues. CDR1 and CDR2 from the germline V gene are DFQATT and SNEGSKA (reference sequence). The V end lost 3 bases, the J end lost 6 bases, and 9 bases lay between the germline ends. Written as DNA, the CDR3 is TGCAGTGCTAGTAATAGCGGCGAGCAGTACTTC. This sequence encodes CSASNSGEQYF.

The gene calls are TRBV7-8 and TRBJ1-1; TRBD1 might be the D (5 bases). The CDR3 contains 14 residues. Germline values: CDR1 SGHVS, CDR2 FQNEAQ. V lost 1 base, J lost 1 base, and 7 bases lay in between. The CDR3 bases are TGTGCCAGCAGCTTAGGAGACAGGAACACTGAAGCTTTCTTT. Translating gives CASSLGDRNTEAFF.

The CDR3 loop reads CASSNSDQPQHF. The CDR3 DNA follows: TGTGCCAGCAGTAACAGCGATCAGCCCCAGCATTTT. This rearrangement joins TRBV6-6 to TRBJ1-5; D uncertain. The germline V and J ends were trimmed by 5 bases and 5 bases, with 7 bases remaining between them. CDR1 is MNHNY and CDR2 is SVGAGI in the germline V gene (reference sequence). The CDR3 is 12 residues long.

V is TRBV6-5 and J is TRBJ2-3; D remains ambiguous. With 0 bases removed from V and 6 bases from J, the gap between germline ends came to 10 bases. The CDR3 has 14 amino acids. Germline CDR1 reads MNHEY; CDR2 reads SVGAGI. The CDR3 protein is CASSYSVIYDTQYF. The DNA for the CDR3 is TGTGCCAGCAGTTACTCGGTTATTTACGATACGCAGTATTTT.